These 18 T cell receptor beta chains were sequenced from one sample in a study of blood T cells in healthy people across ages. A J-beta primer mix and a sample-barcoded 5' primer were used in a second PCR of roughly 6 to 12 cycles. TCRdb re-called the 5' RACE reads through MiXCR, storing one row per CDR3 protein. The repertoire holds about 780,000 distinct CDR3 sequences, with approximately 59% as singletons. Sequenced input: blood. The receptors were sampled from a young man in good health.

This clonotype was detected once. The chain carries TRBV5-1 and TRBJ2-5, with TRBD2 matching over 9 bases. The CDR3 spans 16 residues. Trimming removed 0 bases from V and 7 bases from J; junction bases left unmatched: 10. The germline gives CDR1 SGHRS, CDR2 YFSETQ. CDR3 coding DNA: TGCGCCAGCAGCTTGGATCCCAGCGGGGGGTTCGGGACCCAGTACTTC. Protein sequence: CASSLDPSGGFGTQYF.

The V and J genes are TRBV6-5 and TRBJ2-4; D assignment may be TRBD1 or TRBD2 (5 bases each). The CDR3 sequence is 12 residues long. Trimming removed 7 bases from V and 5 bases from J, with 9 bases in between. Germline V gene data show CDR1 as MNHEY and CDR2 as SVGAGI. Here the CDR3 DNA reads TGTGCCAGCATCGGGACCGAAAACATTCAGTACTTC. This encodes CASIGTENIQYF.

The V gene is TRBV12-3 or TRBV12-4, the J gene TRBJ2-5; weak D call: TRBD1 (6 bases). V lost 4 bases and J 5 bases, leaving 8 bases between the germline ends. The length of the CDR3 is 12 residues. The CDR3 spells CASSWDKETQYF. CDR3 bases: TGTGCCAGCAGTTGGGACAAGGAGACCCAGTACTTC.

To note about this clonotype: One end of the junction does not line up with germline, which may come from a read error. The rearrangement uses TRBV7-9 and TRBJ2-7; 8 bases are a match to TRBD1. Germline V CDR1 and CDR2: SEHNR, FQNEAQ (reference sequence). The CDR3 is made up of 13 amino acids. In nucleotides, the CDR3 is TGTGCCGGCAGCCGGGACAGGAGCGACGAGCAGTACTTC. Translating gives CAGSRDRSDEQYF.

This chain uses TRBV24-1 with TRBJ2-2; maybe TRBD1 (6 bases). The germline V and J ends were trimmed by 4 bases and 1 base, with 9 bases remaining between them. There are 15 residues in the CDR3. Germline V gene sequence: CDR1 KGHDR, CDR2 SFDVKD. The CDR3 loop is CATSDRGENTGELFF. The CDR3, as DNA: TGTGCCACCAGTGACAGGGGTGAGAACACCGGGGAGCTGTTTTTT.

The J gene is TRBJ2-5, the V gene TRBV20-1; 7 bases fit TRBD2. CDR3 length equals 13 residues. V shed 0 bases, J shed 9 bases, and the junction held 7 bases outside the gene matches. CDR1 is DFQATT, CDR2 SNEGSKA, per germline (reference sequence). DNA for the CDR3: TGCAGTGCTAGAGAGGGGGGACTAATGGCCCAGTACTTC. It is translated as CSAREGGLMAQYF.

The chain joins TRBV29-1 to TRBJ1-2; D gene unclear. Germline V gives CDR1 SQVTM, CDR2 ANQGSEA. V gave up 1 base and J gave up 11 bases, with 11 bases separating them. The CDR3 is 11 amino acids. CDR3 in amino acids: CSVEGGFSYTF. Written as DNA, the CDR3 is TGCAGCGTTGAAGGGGGATTCTCTTACACCTTC.

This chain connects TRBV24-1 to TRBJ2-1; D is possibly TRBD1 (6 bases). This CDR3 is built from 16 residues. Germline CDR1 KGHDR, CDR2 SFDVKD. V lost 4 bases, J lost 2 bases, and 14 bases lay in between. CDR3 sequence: CATSDDTGPTYNEQFF. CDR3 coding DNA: TGTGCCACCAGTGACGATACAGGGCCCACCTACAATGAGCAGTTCTTC.

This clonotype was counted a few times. CDR3 sequence reads: CSAREGQAKDQPQHF. In DNA, the CDR3 is TGCAGTGCTAGAGAAGGGCAGGCTAAGGATCAGCCCCAGCATTTT. The chain uses TRBV20-1 and TRBJ1-5; D call uncertain. V was clipped by 0 bases and J by 5 bases, with 14 bases between them. This CDR3 comprises 15 residues. Looked up from germline, CDR1 is DFQATT and CDR2 is SNEGSKA (reference sequence).

In DNA form, the CDR3 reads TGTGCCAGCAGCCAAGGGGGTACCGGGGAGACCCAGTACTTC. Translating gives CASSQGGTGETQYF. The chain combines TRBV3-1 with TRBJ2-4, with D uncertain. The J call may be incorrect, as the DNA end agrees better with TRBJ2-5. The CDR3 length is 14 residues. The V gene's germline CDR1 is LGHDT and CDR2 YNNKEL (reference sequence).

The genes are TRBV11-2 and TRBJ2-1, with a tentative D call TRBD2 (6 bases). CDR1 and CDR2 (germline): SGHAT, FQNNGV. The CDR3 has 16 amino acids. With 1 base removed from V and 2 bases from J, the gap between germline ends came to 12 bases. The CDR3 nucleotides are TGTGCCAGCAGCTTAGGGTGGGGGGTAGCCTACAATGAGCAGTTCTTC. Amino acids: CASSLGWGVAYNEQFF. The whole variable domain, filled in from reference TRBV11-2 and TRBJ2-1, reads EAGVAQSPRYKIIEKRQSVAFWCNPISGHATLYWYQQILGQGPKLLIQFQNNGVVDDSQLPKDRFSAERLKGVDSTLKIQPAKLEDSAVYLCASSLGWGVAYNEQFFGPGTRLTVL.

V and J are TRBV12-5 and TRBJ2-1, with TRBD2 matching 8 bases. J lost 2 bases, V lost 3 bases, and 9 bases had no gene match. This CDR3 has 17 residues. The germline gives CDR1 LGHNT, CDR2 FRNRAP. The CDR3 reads CASGFSPSGGTYNEQFF. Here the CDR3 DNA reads TGTGCTAGTGGTTTCTCCCCCAGCGGGGGAACCTACAATGAGCAGTTCTTC.

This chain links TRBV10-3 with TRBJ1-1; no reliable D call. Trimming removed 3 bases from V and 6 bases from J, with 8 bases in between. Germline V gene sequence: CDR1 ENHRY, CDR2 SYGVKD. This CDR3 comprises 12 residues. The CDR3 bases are TGTGCCATCAGTGATAACCCCCCTGAAGCTTTCTTT. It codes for CAISDNPPEAFF.

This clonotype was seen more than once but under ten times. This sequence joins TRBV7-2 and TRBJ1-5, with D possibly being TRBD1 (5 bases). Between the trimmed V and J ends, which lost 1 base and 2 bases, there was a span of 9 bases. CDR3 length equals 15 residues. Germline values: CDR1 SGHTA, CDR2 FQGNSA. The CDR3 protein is CASSLDRNGNQPQHF. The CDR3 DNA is TGTGCCAGCAGCTTAGACAGGAACGGCAATCAGCCCCAGCATTTT.

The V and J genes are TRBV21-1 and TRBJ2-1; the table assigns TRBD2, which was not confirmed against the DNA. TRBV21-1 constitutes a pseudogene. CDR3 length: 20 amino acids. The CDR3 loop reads CALQGLKRGGDLGAYNEQFF. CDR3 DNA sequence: TGTGCCCTACAGGGCCTTAAGCGGGGGGGGGATCTCGGGGCCTACAATGAGCAGTTCTTC.

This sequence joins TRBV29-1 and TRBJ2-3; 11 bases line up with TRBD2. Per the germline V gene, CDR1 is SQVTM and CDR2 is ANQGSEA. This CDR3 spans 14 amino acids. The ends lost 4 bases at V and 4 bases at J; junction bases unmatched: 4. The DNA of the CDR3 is TGCAGCGTTGCGACTAGCGGGGTGGCAGATACGCAGTATTTT. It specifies CSVATSGVADTQYF.

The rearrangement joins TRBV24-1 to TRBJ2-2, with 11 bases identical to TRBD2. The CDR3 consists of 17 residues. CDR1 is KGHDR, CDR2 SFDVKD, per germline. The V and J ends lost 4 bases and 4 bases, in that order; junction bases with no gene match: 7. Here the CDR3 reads CATSEPLAGGRTGELFF. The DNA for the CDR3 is TGTGCCACCAGTGAGCCGCTAGCGGGGGGCCGCACCGGGGAGCTGTTTTTT.

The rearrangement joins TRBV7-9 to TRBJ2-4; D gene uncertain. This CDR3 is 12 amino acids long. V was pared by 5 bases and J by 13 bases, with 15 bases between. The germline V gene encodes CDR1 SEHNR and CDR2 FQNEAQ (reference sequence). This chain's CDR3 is CASSPPAPEQYF. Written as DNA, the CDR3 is TGTGCCAGCAGCCCGCCAGCCCCGGAGCAGTACTTC. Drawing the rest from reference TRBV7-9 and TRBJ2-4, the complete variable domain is DTGVSQNPRHKITKRGQNVTFRCDPISEHNRLYWYRQTLGQGPEFLTYFQNEAQLEKSRLLSDRFSAERPKGSFSTLEIQRTEQGDSAMYLCASSPPAPEQYFGAGTRLSVL.